This T cell receptor (beta chain) was captured in a study of cytomegalovirus exposure and HLA in healthy donors. The PCR made use of 60 Vbeta and 13 Jbeta primers. Sequenced by immunoSEQ multiplex PCR; TCRdb stores in-frame clones only, minus some. The sample comprises tens of thousands of clones, around 81% of which are singletons, and 0.5% to 0.65% rests with the top ten. The junction had 11 bases not matched to a gene; V was cut back by 4 bases and J by 9 bases. The CDR3 totals 14 residues. The germline CDR1 and CDR2 sequences are SEHNR and FQNEAQ (reference sequence). What was sequenced was PBMCs. V usage is TRBV7-9 and J usage is TRBJ1-1; 7 positions agree with TRBD1. This receptor was taken from a man aged 25-45 years in good health and CMV-seronegative. CDR3 amino acids: CASSSRDDRAQAFF. The CDR3 region has the DNA TGTGCCAGCAGCTCAAGAGACGACAGGGCCCAAGCTTTCTTT.